This note documents a single T cell receptor (beta chain) sequence. Its antigen is undetermined. This entry belongs to a study of human T cells and chemical hapten exposure. On the study more broadly: Across its approximately 25 weeks, the study gave patients weekly diphenylcyclopropenone doses to the scalp.

A single record per CDR3 protein comes from TCRdb applying MiXCR to the RACE reads. The data contain about 82,000 distinct CDR3 sequences, about 10% of them singletons. CDR3 length: 17 amino acids. The V gene end was trimmed by 1 base and the J gene end by 2 bases; junction bases not matched to a gene: 4. From germline, CDR1 is SGHTA and CDR2 FQGNSA. Time point indicated: patch test 2, 6 weeks after DPC sensitization. The sample's treatment: therapeutic diphenylcyclopropenone sensitization with weekly scalp DPC. Overall study findings and caveats: DPC sensitization produced no change in TCRs with frequency above 1 in 1000. Given that the donors had alopecia, their immune response may differ from that seen in healthy people. Expanded TCR counts at PT1 went up together with patch test score, a positive correlation.

The chain links TRBV7-2 to TRBJ2-3, with 12 bases aligning to TRBD2. The sample was whole blood, taken in connection with sensitization to the hapten diphenylcyclopropenone (DPC). The receptor's source is a woman aged 50 to 65 with alopecia areata. Some clones in this sample may be carry-over from other donors' samples. The CDR3 nucleotides are TGTGCCAGCAGCTTAGTAGGGACTAGCGGGTTCACAGATACGCAGTATTTT. Translated, it gives CASSLVGTSGFTDTQYF.